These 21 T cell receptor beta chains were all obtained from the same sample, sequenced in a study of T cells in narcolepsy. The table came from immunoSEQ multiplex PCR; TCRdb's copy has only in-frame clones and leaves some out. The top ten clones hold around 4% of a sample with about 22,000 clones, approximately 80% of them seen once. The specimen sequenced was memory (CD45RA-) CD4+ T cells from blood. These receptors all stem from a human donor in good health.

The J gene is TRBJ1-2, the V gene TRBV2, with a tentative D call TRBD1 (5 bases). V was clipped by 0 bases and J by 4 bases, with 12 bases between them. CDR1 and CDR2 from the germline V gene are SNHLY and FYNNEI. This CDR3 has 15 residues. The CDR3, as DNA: TGTGCCAGCAGTGAAGCGGGCAGGGTCGGCTATGGCTACACCTTC. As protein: CASSEAGRVGYGYTF.

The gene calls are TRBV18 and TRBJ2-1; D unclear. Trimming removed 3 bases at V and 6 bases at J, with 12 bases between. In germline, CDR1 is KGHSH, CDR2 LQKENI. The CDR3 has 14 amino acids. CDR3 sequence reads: CASSPFTGINEQFF. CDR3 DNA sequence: TGTGCCAGCTCACCCTTCACGGGTATCAATGAGCAGTTCTTC.

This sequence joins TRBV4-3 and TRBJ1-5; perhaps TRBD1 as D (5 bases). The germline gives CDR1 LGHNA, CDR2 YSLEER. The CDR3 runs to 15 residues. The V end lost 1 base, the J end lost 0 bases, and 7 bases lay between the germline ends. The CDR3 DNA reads TGCGCCAGCAGCCAAGGGGGGTCTAGCAATCAGCCCCAGCATTTT. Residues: CASSQGGSSNQPQHF.

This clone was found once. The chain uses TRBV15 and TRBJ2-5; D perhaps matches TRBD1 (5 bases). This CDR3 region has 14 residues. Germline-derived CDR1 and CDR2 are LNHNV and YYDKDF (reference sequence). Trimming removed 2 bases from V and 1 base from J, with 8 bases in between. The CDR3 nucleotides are TGTGCCACCAGCAGACAGGGATCCCAAGAGACCCAGTACTTC. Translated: CATSRQGSQETQYF.

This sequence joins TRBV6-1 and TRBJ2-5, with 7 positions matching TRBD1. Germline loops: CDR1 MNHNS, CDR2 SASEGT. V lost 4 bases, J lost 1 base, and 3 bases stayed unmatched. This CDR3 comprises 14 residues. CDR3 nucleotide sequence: TGTGCCAGCAGTGTGTGGACAGGCCAAGAGACCCAGTACTTC. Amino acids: CASSVWTGQETQYF.

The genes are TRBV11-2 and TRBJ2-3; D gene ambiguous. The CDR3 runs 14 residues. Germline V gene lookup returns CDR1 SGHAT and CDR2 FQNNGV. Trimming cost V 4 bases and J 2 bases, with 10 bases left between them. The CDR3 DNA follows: TGTGCCAGCAGCTCCCGCCAGGACACAGATACGCAGTATTTT. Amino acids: CASSSRQDTDTQYF.

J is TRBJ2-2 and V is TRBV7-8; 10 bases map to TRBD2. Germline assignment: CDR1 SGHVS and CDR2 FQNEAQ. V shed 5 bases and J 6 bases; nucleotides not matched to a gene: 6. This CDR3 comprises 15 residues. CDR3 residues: CASSRAGGLSGELFF. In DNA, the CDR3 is TGTGCCAGCAGCAGAGCGGGGGGGCTCTCCGGGGAGCTGTTTTTT.

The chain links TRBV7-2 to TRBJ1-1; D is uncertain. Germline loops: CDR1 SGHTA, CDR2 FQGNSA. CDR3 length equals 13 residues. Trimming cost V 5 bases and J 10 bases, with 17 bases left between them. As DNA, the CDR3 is TGTGCCAGCAGCACCAGAATTCAGGTCGGAGCTTTCTTT. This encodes CASSTRIQVGAFF.

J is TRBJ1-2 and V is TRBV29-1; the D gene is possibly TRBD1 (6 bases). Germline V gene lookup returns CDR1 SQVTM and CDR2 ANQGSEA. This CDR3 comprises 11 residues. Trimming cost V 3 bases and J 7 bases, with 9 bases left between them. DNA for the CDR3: TGCAGCGTTGACAGGGGAGGTGGCTACACCTTC. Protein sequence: CSVDRGGGYTF.

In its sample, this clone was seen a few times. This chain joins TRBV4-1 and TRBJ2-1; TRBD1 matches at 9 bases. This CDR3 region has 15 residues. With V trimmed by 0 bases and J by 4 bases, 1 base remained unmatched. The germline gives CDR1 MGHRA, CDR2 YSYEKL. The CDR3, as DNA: TGCGCCAGCAGCCAAGATGGACAGGGGTACAATGAGCAGTTCTTC. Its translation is CASSQDGQGYNEQFF.

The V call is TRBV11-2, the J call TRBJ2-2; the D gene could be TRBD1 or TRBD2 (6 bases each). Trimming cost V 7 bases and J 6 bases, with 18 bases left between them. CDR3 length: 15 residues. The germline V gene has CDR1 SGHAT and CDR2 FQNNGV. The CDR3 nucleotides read TGTGCCAGCATCCCTCGGGGGCCTGGGCCCGGGGAGCTGTTTTTT. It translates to CASIPRGPGPGELFF. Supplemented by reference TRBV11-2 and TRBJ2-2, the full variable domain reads EAGVAQSPRYKIIEKRQSVAFWCNPISGHATLYWYQQILGQGPKLLIQFQNNGVVDDSQLPKDRFSAERLKGVDSTLKIQPAKLEDSAVYLCASIPRGPGPGELFFGEGSRLTVL.

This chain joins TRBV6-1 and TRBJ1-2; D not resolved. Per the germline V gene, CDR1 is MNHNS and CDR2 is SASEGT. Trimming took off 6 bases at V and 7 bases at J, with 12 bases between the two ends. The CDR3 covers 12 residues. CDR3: CASSSASVGYTF. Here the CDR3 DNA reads TGTGCCAGCAGCTCGGCCTCGGTTGGCTACACCTTC.

CDR3 coding DNA: TGTGCCAGCAGCGGACAGAAAGAGACCCAGTACTTC. This encodes CASSGQKETQYF. The chain recombines TRBV2 with TRBJ2-5; D is possibly TRBD1 (6 bases). V lost 6 bases to trimming and J lost 3 bases, with 8 bases between them. The CDR3 is made up of 12 amino acids. The V gene's germline CDR1 is SNHLY and CDR2 FYNNEI.

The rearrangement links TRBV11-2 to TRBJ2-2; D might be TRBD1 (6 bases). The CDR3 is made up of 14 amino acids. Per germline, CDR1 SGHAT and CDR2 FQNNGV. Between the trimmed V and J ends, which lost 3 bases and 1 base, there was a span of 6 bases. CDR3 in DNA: TGTGCCAGCAGCTTGGACAGGAACACCGGGGAGCTGTTTTTT. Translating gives CASSLDRNTGELFF.

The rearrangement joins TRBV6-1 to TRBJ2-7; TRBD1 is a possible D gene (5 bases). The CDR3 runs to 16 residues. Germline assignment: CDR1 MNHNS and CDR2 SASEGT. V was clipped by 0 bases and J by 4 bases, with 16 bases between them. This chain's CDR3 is CASSEASGIIGYEQYF. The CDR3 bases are TGTGCCAGCAGTGAAGCCTCAGGGATTATAGGGTACGAGCAGTACTTC.

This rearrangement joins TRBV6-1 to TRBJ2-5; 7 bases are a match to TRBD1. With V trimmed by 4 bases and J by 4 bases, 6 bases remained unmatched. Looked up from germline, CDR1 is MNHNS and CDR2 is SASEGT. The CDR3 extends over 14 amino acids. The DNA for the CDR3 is TGTGCCAGCAGTGCCTGGGACAGAGGAGAGACCCAGTACTTC. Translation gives CASSAWDRGETQYF.

The CDR3 sequence is CASSLPQGTEAFF. CDR3 sequence (DNA): TGCGCCAGCAGCTTGCCACAGGGAACCGAAGCTTTCTTT. The J gene is TRBJ1-1, the V gene TRBV5-1; D perhaps matches TRBD1 (6 bases). The CDR3 has 13 residues. Between the trimmed V and J ends, which lost 1 base and 8 bases, there was a span of 12 bases. Germline-derived CDR1 and CDR2 are SGHRS and YFSETQ.

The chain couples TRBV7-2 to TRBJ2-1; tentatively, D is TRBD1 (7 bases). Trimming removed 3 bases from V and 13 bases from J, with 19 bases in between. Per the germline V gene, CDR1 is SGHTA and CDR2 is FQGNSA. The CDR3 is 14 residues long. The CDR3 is CASSLDRNAGKQFF. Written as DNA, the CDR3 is TGTGCCAGCAGCTTGGACAGGAACGCGGGGAAACAGTTCTTC.

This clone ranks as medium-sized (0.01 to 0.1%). Here the CDR3 DNA reads TGTGCCAGCAGGACAGACTCCTACGAGCAGTACTTC. Translating gives CASRTDSYEQYF. The gene calls are TRBV7-2 and TRBJ2-7; perhaps TRBD1 as D (5 bases). Germline values: CDR1 SGHTA, CDR2 FQGNSA. CDR3 length equals 12 residues. V lost 6 bases to trimming and J lost 0 bases, with 6 bases between them.

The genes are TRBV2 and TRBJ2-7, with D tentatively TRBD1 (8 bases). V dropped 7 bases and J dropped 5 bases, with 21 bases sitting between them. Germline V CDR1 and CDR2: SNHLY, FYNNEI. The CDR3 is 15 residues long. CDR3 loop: CASTDETGEGDEQYF. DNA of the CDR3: TGTGCCAGCACCGACGAGACAGGGGAGGGAGACGAGCAGTACTTC. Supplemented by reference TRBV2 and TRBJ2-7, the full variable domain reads EPEVTQTPSHQVTQMGQEVILRCVPISNHLYFYWYRQILGQKVEFLVSFYNNEISEKSEIFDDQFSVERPDGSNFTLKIRSTKLEDSAMYFCASTDETGEGDEQYFGPGTRLTVT.

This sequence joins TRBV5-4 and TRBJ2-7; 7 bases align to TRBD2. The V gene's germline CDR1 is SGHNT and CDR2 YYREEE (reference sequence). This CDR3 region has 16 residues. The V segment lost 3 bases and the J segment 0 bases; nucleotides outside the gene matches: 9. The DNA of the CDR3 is TGTGCCAGCAGCTGGGGGGGGAGGTTGGGCTCCTACGAGCAGTACTTC. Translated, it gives CASSWGGRLGSYEQYF.